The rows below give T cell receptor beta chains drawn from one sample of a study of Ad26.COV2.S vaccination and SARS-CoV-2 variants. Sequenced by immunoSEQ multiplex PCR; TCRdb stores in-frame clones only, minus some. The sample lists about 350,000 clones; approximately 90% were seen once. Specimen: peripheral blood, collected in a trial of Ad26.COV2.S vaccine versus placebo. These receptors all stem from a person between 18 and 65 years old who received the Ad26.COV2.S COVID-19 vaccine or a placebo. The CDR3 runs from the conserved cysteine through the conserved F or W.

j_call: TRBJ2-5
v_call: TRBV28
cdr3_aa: CASSVLTGEQETQYF

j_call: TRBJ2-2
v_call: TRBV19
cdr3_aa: CASSTPGRGELFF

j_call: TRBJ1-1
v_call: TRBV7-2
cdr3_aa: CASSLGFGGATTEAFF

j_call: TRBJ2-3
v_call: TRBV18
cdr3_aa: CASSPRLTSGRKDTQYF

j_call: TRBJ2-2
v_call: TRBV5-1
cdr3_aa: CASSTRTGSGELFF

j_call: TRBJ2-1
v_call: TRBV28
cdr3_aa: CASSPTSGSSYNEQFF

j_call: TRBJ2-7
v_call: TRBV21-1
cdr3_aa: CASSKAGSYEQYF

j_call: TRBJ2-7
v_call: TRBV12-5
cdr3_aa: CASGFTGTVTYEQYF

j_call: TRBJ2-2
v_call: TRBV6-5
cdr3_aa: CASSYSAGELFF

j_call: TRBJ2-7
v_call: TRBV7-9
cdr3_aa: CASSLSQGAGEQYF

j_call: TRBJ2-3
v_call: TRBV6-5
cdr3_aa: CAGGRGDPGTDTQYF

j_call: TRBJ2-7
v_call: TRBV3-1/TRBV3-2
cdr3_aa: CASSQAAGPVYEQYF

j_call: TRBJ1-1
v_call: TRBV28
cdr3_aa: CASSFSRMNTEAFF

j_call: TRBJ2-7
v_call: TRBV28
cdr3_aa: CASSSPSSGRAYEQYF

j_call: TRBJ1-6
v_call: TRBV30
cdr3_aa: CAWSVRGSPLHF

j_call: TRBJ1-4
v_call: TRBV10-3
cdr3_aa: CAISERFYEGSSNEKLFF